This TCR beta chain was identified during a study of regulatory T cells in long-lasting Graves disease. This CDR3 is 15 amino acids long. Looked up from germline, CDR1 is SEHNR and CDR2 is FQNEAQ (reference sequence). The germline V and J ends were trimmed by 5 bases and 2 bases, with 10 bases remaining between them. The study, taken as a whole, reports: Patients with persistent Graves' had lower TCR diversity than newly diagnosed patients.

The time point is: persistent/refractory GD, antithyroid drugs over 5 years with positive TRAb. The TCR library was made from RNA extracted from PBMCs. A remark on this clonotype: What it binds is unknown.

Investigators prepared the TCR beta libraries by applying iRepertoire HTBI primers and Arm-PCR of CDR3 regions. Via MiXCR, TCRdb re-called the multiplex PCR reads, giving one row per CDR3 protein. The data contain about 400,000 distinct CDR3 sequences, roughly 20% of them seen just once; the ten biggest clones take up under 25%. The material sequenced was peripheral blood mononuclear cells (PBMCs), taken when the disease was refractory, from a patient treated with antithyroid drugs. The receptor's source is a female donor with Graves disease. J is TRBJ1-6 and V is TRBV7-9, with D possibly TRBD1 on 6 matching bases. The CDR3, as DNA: TGTGCCAGCAGCCCGGGGACAACCTATAATTCACCCCTCCACTTT. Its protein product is CASSPGTTYNSPLHF.